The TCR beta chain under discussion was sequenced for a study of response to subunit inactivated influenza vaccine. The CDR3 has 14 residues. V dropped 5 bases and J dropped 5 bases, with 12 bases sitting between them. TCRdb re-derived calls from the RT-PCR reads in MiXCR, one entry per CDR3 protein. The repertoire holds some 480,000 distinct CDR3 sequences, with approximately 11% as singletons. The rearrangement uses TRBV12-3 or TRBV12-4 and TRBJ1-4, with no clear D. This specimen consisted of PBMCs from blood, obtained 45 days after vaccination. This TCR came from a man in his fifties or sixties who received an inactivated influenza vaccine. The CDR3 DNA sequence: TGTGCCAGCAGTCTTTTACTAAGGAATGAAAAACTGTTTTTT. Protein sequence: CASSLLLRNEKLFF.